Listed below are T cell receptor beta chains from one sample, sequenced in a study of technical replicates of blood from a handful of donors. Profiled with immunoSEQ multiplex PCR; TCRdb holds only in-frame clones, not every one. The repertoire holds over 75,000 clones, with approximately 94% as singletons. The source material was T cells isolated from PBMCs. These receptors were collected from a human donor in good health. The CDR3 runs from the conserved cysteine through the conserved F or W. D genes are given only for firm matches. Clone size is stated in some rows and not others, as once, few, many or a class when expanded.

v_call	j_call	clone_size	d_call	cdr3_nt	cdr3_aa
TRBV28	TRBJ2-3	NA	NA	TGTGCCAGCTCAATAATCAGGGCCTCCGCCAGGTTAAGTACGCAGTATTTT	CASSIIRASARLSTQYF
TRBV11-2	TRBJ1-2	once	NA	TGTGCCAGCAGCTTAGTCTGGCGGGGGAATGCTAACTATGGCTACACCTTC	CASSLVWRGNANYGYTF
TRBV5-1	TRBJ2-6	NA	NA	TGCGCCAGCTTAGACTCTGGGGCCAACGTCCTGACTTTC	CASLDSGANVLTF
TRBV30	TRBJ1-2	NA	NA	TGTGCCTGGAGTGTTGGAGTAGGCTACACCTTC	CAWSVGVGYTF
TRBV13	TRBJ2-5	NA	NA	TGTGCCAGCAGCAGGACTGGAATCCAAGAGACCCAGTACTTC	CASSRTGIQETQYF
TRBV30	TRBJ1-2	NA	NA	TGTGCCTGGAGTGTCGCGCAGGGGAGAGGGGGCTACACCTTC	CAWSVAQGRGGYTF
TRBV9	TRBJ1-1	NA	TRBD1	TGTGCCAGCAGCGAGACAGGGTCTGAAGCTTTCTTT	CASSETGSEAFF
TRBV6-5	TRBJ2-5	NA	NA	TGTGCCAGCACCCAGGAAGGGACCCAGTACTTC	CASTQEGTQYF
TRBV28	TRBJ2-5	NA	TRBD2	TGTGCCAGCAGTCCGACTAGCGGGCTGTTCCAAGAGACCCAGTACTTC	CASSPTSGLFQETQYF
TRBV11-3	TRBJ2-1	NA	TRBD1	TGTGCCAGCAGGACCGACAGGGCCACCTACAATGAGCAGTTCTTC	CASRTDRATYNEQFF
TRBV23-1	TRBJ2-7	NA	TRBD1	TGCGCCAGCAGTCAAGGCGGGGGGACAGGGGATGAGCAGTACTTC	CASSQGGGTGDEQYF
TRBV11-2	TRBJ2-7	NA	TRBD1	TGTGCCAGCAGCGTACTAGTTACGGGACAGGGCCTTTACGAGCAGTACTTC	CASSVLVTGQGLYEQYF
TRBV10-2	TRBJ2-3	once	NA	TGCGCCAGCAGTCACCTAGCAGCAGATACGCAGTATTTT	CASSHLAADTQYF
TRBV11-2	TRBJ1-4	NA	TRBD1	TGTGCCAGCAGCCCACCGGGACAGTATGAAAAACTGTTTTTT	CASSPPGQYEKLFF
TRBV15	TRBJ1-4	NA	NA	TGTGCCACCAGCAGAGATAATTTGGGGCAGGGTCGTGAAAAACTGTTTTTT	CATSRDNLGQGREKLFF
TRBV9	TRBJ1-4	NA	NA	TGTGCCAGCAGCGTGGGGACTGGGGCAACTAATGAAAAACTGTTTTTT	CASSVGTGATNEKLFF
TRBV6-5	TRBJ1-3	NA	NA	TGTGCCAGCAGTTCAGGCCTCTCTGGAAACACCATATATTTT	CASSSGLSGNTIYF
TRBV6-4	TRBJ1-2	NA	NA	TGTGCCAGCAGTGACTCTCGCCGTGGGCGAGGCTACACCTTC	CASSDSRRGRGYTF
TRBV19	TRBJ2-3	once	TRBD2	TGTGCCAGTAGCCCCGGGACTAGCGGGACCAGCACAGATACGCAGTATTTT	CASSPGTSGTSTDTQYF
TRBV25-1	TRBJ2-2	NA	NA	TGTGCCAGCAGTGAATTGGGAGCAGGGGCCACCGGGGAGCTGTTTTTT	CASSELGAGATGELFF
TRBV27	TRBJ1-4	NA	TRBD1	TGTGCCAGCAGTTCGGACAGGGTTGAAAAACTGTTTTTT	CASSSDRVEKLFF
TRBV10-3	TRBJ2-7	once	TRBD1	TGTGCCATCAGTCCACCCCACCGGACAGGAAAAATTTACGAGCAGTACTTC	CAISPPHRTGKIYEQYF
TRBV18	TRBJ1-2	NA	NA	TGTGCCAGCTCAGCCAGTGGAGGGACGCCCACAGCGGACTATGGCTACACCTTC	CASSASGGTPTADYGYTF
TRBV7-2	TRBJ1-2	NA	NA	TGTGCCAGCAGCCAACTACAAGCTAACTATGGCTACACCTTC	CASSQLQANYGYTF